These 27 T cell receptor beta chains were sequenced from one sample in a study of beta chain features in type 1 diabetes. The authors reverse transcribed all of the isolated RNA, so sequencing captured expressed TCRB transcripts. Here immunoSEQ multiplex PCR was the method, and the copy in TCRdb shows in-frame clones only, minus some. The sample contains 250,000 to 300,000 clones, 14% of which appear only once. Study-wide findings and caveats: In every one of the four CD4+ subsets, TCRB CDR3s were moderately but significantly shorter in Type 1 diabetes patients.

Their antigens remain unidentified. Sequenced: naive CD4+ T cells from blood. These receptors all stem from a man aged 25 to 45 with type 1 diabetes.

In its sample, this clone was seen a few times. This chain links TRBV11-2 with TRBJ2-2; D may be TRBD2 (6 bases). Deletions cut 3 bases from V and 4 bases from J, with 18 bases between. The CDR3 is 17 residues long. The V gene's germline CDR1 is SGHAT and CDR2 FQNNGV. CDR3 DNA sequence: TGTGCCAGCAGCTTTATGGGGGGTCCCCTACGCACCGGGGAGCTGTTTTTT. Translated, it gives CASSFMGGPLRTGELFF.

This clone was seen a handful of times. This chain joins TRBV7-9 and TRBJ1-2; no firm D call. Trimming left V 1 base short and J 14 bases short, with 17 bases between. This CDR3 has 13 amino acids. CDR1 SEHNR and CDR2 FQNEAQ come from the germline V gene (reference sequence). The CDR3 protein is CASSLENGGPSTF. CDR3 nucleotide sequence: TGTGCCAGCAGCTTAGAGAATGGCGGCCCCTCTACCTTC.

This sequence joins TRBV13 and TRBJ2-7, with 8 bases lining up with TRBD1. Germline CDR1 reads PRHDT; CDR2 reads FYEKMQ (reference sequence). This CDR3 has 17 amino acids. J was trimmed by 2 bases and V by 2 bases; bases with no gene match: 11. CDR3 bases: TGTGCCAGCAGCTTACTCTCCTACCCGGGACAGGCCTACGAGCAGTACTTC. It yields the protein CASSLLSYPGQAYEQYF.

This clone was counted between two and nine times. This chain uses TRBV11-2 with TRBJ2-3; 9 bases agree with TRBD2. Unmatched junction bases numbered 6, after V lost 4 bases and J lost 1 base. Germline V lookup: CDR1 SGHAT, CDR2 FQNNGV. This CDR3 spans 16 amino acids. The CDR3 reads CASSSLAGAGTDTQYF. Written as DNA, the CDR3 is TGTGCCAGCAGCTCTTTAGCGGGAGCGGGCACAGATACGCAGTATTTT.

The chain couples TRBV28 to TRBJ2-1; tentatively, D is TRBD1 (6 bases). This CDR3 contains 16 residues. Deletions cut 5 bases from V and 1 base from J, with 15 bases between. Germline V lookup: CDR1 MDHEN, CDR2 SYDVKM. The CDR3 region has the DNA TGTGCCAGCAGTACCCGGTGGACAGAGTCCTACAATGAGCAGTTCTTC. As protein: CASSTRWTESYNEQFF.

This chain joins TRBV7-2 and TRBJ1-5; 8 bases align to TRBD1. The germline V gene has CDR1 SGHTA and CDR2 FQGNSA. V was pared by 3 bases and J by 7 bases, with 11 bases of the junction left unmatched. The CDR3 runs 16 residues. For the CDR3, the DNA is TGTGCCAGCAGCTTTACGGCAGGGGGCGCGGGGCAGCCCCAGCATTTT. It is translated as CASSFTAGGAGQPQHF.

This clone was counted only a few times. The gene calls are TRBV9 and TRBJ2-7; 8 positions agree with TRBD2. The V and J ends lost 3 bases and 2 bases, in that order; junction bases with no gene match: 4. The CDR3 is made up of 14 amino acids. Germline V gene lookup returns CDR1 SGDLS and CDR2 YYNGEE. CDR3 loop: CASSATGLAYEQYF. As DNA, the CDR3 is TGTGCCAGCAGCGCAACGGGACTAGCCTACGAGCAGTACTTC.

The chain is built from TRBV7-3 and TRBJ2-5; TRBD1 aligns across 9 bases. V dropped 5 bases and J dropped 5; count of bases not matched to a gene: 3. This CDR3 spans 13 amino acids. Germline V gives CDR1 SGHTA, CDR2 FQGTGA. The CDR3, as DNA: TGTGCCAGCAGCCCAGGACAGGGGGAGACCCAGTACTTC. The encoded protein is CASSPGQGETQYF.

The chain carries TRBV9 and TRBJ2-1, with D perhaps TRBD2 (5 bases). Germline CDR1 is SGDLS and CDR2 is YYNGEE. The CDR3 consists of 18 residues. Trimming left V 0 bases short and J 5 bases short, with 21 bases between. CDR3 sequence reads: CASSVDLGSPVVNNEQFF. CDR3 sequence (DNA): TGTGCCAGCAGCGTAGACCTTGGGAGCCCGGTGGTGAACAATGAGCAGTTCTTC.

There are a few counts of this clone. This chain connects TRBV4-1 to TRBJ1-5; no reliable D call. Deletions cut 0 bases from V and 3 bases from J, with 9 bases between. The CDR3 sequence is 15 residues long. Germline lookup yields CDR1 MGHRA and CDR2 YSYEKL. DNA of the CDR3: TGCGCCAGCAGCCAAGATCCGGGGATCAATCAGCCCCAGCATTTT. Translated, it gives CASSQDPGINQPQHF.

The chain links TRBV5-6 to TRBJ2-5, with TRBD2 as a possible D gene (6 bases). The ends were cut back, 0 bases at V and 6 bases at J, with 18 bases in the middle. Per the germline V gene, CDR1 is SGHDT and CDR2 is YYEEEE. CDR3 size: 16 residues. In DNA, the CDR3 is TGTGCCAGCAGCTTGGCCCCAGCGGCGGGGTCACAGACCCAGTACTTC. Amino acids: CASSLAPAAGSQTQYF.

This clone was detected a few times. The J gene is TRBJ1-1, the V gene TRBV2; D is undetermined. Germline CDR1 is SNHLY and CDR2 is FYNNEI. V lost 3 bases and J 5 bases, leaving 7 bases between the germline ends. The CDR3 contains 12 residues. CDR3 bases: TGTGCCAGCAGTGACCCCAGGACTGAAGCTTTCTTT. It codes for CASSDPRTEAFF.

There are a few counts of this clone. The V call is TRBV5-4, the J call TRBJ2-7; maybe TRBD2 (5 bases). The length of the CDR3 is 14 residues. Germline-derived CDR1 and CDR2 are SGHNT and YYREEE (reference sequence). V was clipped by 1 base and J by 2 bases, with 10 bases between them. The CDR3 reads CASSLKSAAYEQYF. As DNA, the CDR3 is TGTGCCAGCAGCTTGAAGTCAGCGGCCTACGAGCAGTACTTC.

The CDR3, as DNA: TGTGCCAGCAGTTCCAAATTAGTGGACTGGCCCAACTCGAACACTGAAGCTTTCTTT. The encoded protein is CASSSKLVDWPNSNTEAFF. The chain employs TRBV27 and TRBJ1-1; no clear D. Germline CDR1 is MNHEY and CDR2 is SMNVEV (reference sequence). The CDR3 has 19 amino acids. The V end was cut by 4 bases, the J end by 1 base, with 25 bases between.

This chain connects TRBV7-3 to TRBJ2-3; 10 nucleotides agree with TRBD2. Germline loops: CDR1 SGHTA, CDR2 FQGTGA. The junction had 4 bases not matched to a gene; V was cut back by 5 bases and J by 2 bases. This CDR3 has 15 residues. CDR3 sequence: CASSLTSGPTDTQYF. The CDR3 coding sequence is TGTGCCAGCAGCCTGACTAGCGGGCCCACAGATACGCAGTATTTT. The full variable domain, in which reference TRBV7-3 and TRBJ2-3 provide the parts outside the CDR3, is GAGVSQTPSNKVTEKGKYVELRCDPISGHTALYWYRQSLGQGPEFLIYFQGTGAADDSGLPNDRFFAVRPEGSVSTLKIQRTERGDSAVYLCASSLTSGPTDTQYFGPGTRLTVL.

The CDR3 sequence is CASSQVPGTNYGYTF. The CDR3 nucleotides are TGCGCCAGCAGCCAAGTTCCGGGAACTAACTATGGCTACACCTTC. This sequence joins TRBV4-1 and TRBJ1-2; no clear D gene. This CDR3 region has 15 residues. Per germline, CDR1 MGHRA and CDR2 YSYEKL. The V gene lost 1 base and the J gene lost 0 bases, with 9 bases spanning the gap.

The chain has TRBV7-9 and TRBJ1-1; no reliable D call. Trimming removed 2 bases from V and 2 bases from J, with 12 bases in between. Per the germline V gene, CDR1 is SEHNR and CDR2 is FQNEAQ (reference sequence). The CDR3 is made up of 15 amino acids. The CDR3 DNA is TGTGCCAGCAGCTTATCTGGAGGGCCTAACACTGAAGCTTTCTTT. Its translation is CASSLSGGPNTEAFF. The variable domain in full, with the rest retrieved from reference TRBV7-9 and TRBJ1-1, is DTGVSQNPRHKITKRGQNVTFRCDPISEHNRLYWYRQTLGQGPEFLTYFQNEAQLEKSRLLSDRFSAERPKGSFSTLEIQRTEQGDSAMYLCASSLSGGPNTEAFFGQGTRLTVV.

This clone was observed a handful of times. V gene TRBV5-1 combines with J gene TRBJ2-5; 7 bases fit TRBD1. The CDR3 is 13 amino acids. V trimming: 4 bases; J trimming: 6 bases; junction bases outside the gene matches: 6. The germline gives CDR1 SGHRS, CDR2 YFSETQ. CDR3 sequence: CASSVGQMKTQYF. CDR3 DNA: TGCGCCAGCAGCGTGGGACAGATGAAGACCCAGTACTTC.

The chain employs TRBV27 and TRBJ2-7, with D possibly matching TRBD2 (7 bases). This CDR3 is 12 amino acids long. Germline V CDR1 and CDR2: MNHEY, SMNVEV (reference sequence). Trimming cost V 3 bases and J 6 bases, with 9 bases left between them. Here the CDR3 reads CASSFGGAEQYF. CDR3 nucleotides: TGTGCCAGCAGTTTTGGGGGGGCCGAGCAGTACTTC.

The V gene is TRBV5-1, the J gene TRBJ2-6, with TRBD1 identical over 8 bases. In germline, CDR1 is SGHRS, CDR2 YFSETQ. J was trimmed by 0 bases and V by 2 bases; bases with no gene match: 7. The CDR3 covers 18 residues. For the CDR3, the DNA is TGCGCCAGCAGCTTTCCGGGACAGGTGAACTCTGGGGCCAACGTCCTGACTTTC. It specifies CASSFPGQVNSGANVLTF.

CDR3 protein: CASSLDPSGSPGELFF. The CDR3 nucleotides read TGTGCCAGCAGCTTGGATCCTAGCGGGAGTCCCGGGGAGCTGTTTTTT. The chain has TRBV5-4 and TRBJ2-2; 10 bases match TRBD2. The CDR3 is 16 amino acids. With 0 bases clipped from V and 6 bases from J, the junction kept 5 bases outside the gene matches. Germline V gene lookup returns CDR1 SGHNT and CDR2 YYREEE (reference sequence). Supplemented by reference TRBV5-4 and TRBJ2-2, the full variable domain reads ETGVTQSPTHLIKTRGQQVTLRCSSQSGHNTVSWYQQALGQGPQFIFQYYREEENGRGNFPPRFSGLQFPNYSSELNVNALELDDSALYLCASSLDPSGSPGELFFGEGSRLTVL.

The V call is TRBV2, the J call TRBJ2-5; the match to TRBD2 covers 9 bases. The V segment lost 6 bases and the J segment 4 bases; nucleotides outside the gene matches: 3. The germline V gene has CDR1 SNHLY and CDR2 FYNNEI. The CDR3 covers 13 residues. CDR3 sequence reads: CASRTSGGETQYF. CDR3 DNA sequence: TGTGCCAGCAGGACTAGCGGCGGAGAGACCCAGTACTTC.

Details on this clone: The sample contains more than one DNA sequence encoding this CDR3. The chain's CDR3 is CASSLSGQSTDTQYF. The CDR3 DNA is TGTGCCAGCAGCTTGTCCGGACAGAGCACAGATACGCAGTATTTT. This chain connects TRBV5-4 to TRBJ2-3, with D possibly TRBD1 on 6 matching bases. The CDR3 spans 15 residues. V was cut by 1 base and J by 0 bases, with 9 bases left in between. Per the germline V gene, CDR1 is SGHNT and CDR2 is YYREEE (reference sequence).

The V and J genes are TRBV7-9 and TRBJ1-5; D remains unclear. V shed 1 base and J shed 7 bases, with 5 bases lying between them. In germline, CDR1 is SEHNR, CDR2 FQNEAQ (reference sequence). This CDR3 region has 12 residues. The CDR3 DNA follows: TGTGCCAGCAGCTTAGAGCCCCAGCCCCAGCATTTT. Its translation: CASSLEPQPQHF.

CDR3 amino acids: CASSLTGTGVGEQYF. The CDR3 DNA reads TGTGCCAGCAGCTTAACCGGGACAGGGGTCGGGGAGCAGTACTTC. The V gene is TRBV7-6, the J gene TRBJ2-7, with 10 bases aligning to TRBD1. Germline V CDR1 and CDR2: SGHVS, FNYEAQ. Trimming cost V 2 bases and J 7 bases; bases outside gene matches: 8. The CDR3 runs to 15 residues.

The chain couples TRBV28 to TRBJ2-7, with TRBD1 identical over 11 bases. Per the germline V gene, CDR1 is MDHEN and CDR2 is SYDVKM. The CDR3 runs to 14 residues. With 5 bases clipped from V and 4 bases from J, the junction kept 4 bases outside the gene matches. CDR3 residues: CASSRTGGMYEQYF. For the CDR3, the DNA is TGTGCCAGCAGTAGGACAGGGGGCATGTACGAGCAGTACTTC.

The J gene is TRBJ1-1, the V gene TRBV28, with D maybe TRBD1 (5 bases). This CDR3 has 15 amino acids. CDR1 is MDHEN and CDR2 is SYDVKM in the germline V gene. The V and J ends lost 6 bases and 10 bases respectively, with 24 bases between them. DNA of the CDR3: TGTGCCAGCAGAAGCTGGGGGGACGGCATTCGTGTAGCTTTCTTT. As protein: CASRSWGDGIRVAFF.